The present entry profiles one T cell receptor beta chain with its context. The data were taken from a study of blood T cell repertoires in COVID-19. The overall study: Samples taken during acute and convalescent COVID-19 were collected in the United States, Italy and Spain.

Sequencing used immunoSEQ multiplex PCR; TCRdb keeps in-frame clones, though not all of them. The data show 150,000 to 200,000 clones, 86% seen once. The sequence derives from a woman aged 60-75 years with COVID-19, enrolled during active disease. The sequenced sample consisted of peripheral blood.

The CDR3 here is CATSDLRGPADTQYF. CDR3 DNA sequence: TGTGCCACCAGTGATTTGCGGGGTCCGGCAGATACGCAGTATTTT. The rearrangement joins TRBV24-1 to TRBJ2-3, with TRBD2 as a possible D gene (5 bases). The V end was cut by 0 bases, the J end by 4 bases, with 10 bases between. The CDR3 runs to 15 residues. Germline V gene lookup returns CDR1 KGHDR and CDR2 SFDVKD.